This paragraph covers one T cell receptor (beta chain) sequence. Given a much more abundant clone one base away, this may be a read error. 5'RACE template switching added a universal primer site and UMIs to TCR cDNA. From the 5' RACE reads, TCRdb called clonotypes with MiXCR, one entry per CDR3 protein. The profile covers about 52,000 distinct CDR3 sequences, with around 7% appearing a single time and approximately 24% taken by the ten largest. The data are from a study of T cells after yellow fever vaccination. Regarding the study as a whole: Post-booster repertoires contained most primary-vaccination clones again (about 95% CD4, 85% to 90% CD8). Within FACS-sorted repertoires, abundant clonotypes contaminating from the bulk population could be present. Although the secondary response was weaker, it peaked faster, at day 5 versus 15.

The trim removed 2 bases at V and 4 bases at J, leaving 15 bases unmatched. The CDR3 sequence is 17 residues long. The germline V gene has CDR1 DFQATT and CDR2 SNEGSKA (reference sequence). V usage is TRBV20-1 and J usage is TRBJ2-7, with 9 bases matching TRBD1. Sample: CD8+ T cells not binding an NS4B(214-222) dextramer, sorted from PBMCs, taken roughly 47 days after the first yellow fever vaccination. This sequence was found in a man between 18 and 35 years old who received the YFV17D yellow fever vaccine. The CDR3 spells CSARTRDRAKNVYEQYF. The DNA for the CDR3 is TGCAGTGCTAGAACCCGGGACAGGGCGAAAAACGTGTACGAGCAGTACTTC.